Below are 22 T cell receptor beta chains sequenced from a single sample in a study of beta chain features in type 1 diabetes. What was sequenced were expressed TCRB transcripts, since all of the isolated RNA had been reverse transcribed. Using immunoSEQ multiplex PCR, the repertoire was profiled, and TCRdb retains in-frame clones only, with some absent. This table holds 300,000 to 400,000 clones, roughly 9.6% found once. The sample comprised naive CD4+ T cells from blood. The receptor set was obtained from a woman aged 30 to 39 in good health.

In DNA form, the CDR3 reads TGTGCCTGGAGTGCGGACAGGGTCGAGCAGCCCCAGCATTTT. Residues: CAWSADRVEQPQHF. V is TRBV30 and J is TRBJ1-5, with TRBD1 identical over 8 bases. This CDR3 spans 14 amino acids. Trimming cost V 1 base and J 7 bases; bases outside gene matches: 6. The germline V gene has CDR1 GTSNPN and CDR2 SVGIG (reference sequence).

The rearrangement uses TRBV11-2 and TRBJ2-1; possibly TRBD2 for D (6 bases). V gave up 3 bases and J gave up 8 bases, with 14 bases separating them. This CDR3 has 14 residues. Germline CDR1 and CDR2: SGHAT and FQNNGV. CDR3 amino acids: CASSFFGRGDEQFF. The CDR3, as DNA: TGTGCCAGCAGCTTTTTCGGGAGAGGGGATGAGCAGTTCTTC.

DNA for the CDR3: TGTGCCAGCAGCGCTACAGGGGGCGCTTACAATGAGCAGTTCTTC. It is translated as CASSATGGAYNEQFF. The V gene is TRBV9, the J gene TRBJ2-1; TRBD1 agrees at 9 bases. The CDR3 length is 15 residues. V shed 3 bases and J 4 bases; nucleotides not matched to a gene: 5. Germline loops: CDR1 SGDLS, CDR2 YYNGEE. Looking up the rest from reference TRBV9 and TRBJ2-1 gives the full variable domain: DSGVTQTPKHLITATGQRVTLRCSPRSGDLSVYWYQQSLDQGLQFLIQYYNGEERAKGNILERFSAQQFPDLHSELNLSSLELGDSALYFCASSATGGAYNEQFFGPGTRLTVL.

The J gene is TRBJ1-1, the V gene TRBV5-4, with 8 positions matching TRBD1. Germline loops: CDR1 SGHNT, CDR2 YYREEE (reference sequence). CDR3 length: 15 amino acids. The trim removed 5 bases at V and 6 bases at J, leaving 12 bases unmatched. DNA for the CDR3: TGTGCCAGCAGTCAGGGGGCGCGTGTCGACGCTGAAGCTTTCTTT. It codes for CASSQGARVDAEAFF.

This clone has more than one count but fewer than ten. CDR3: CSVEGQANTGELFF. CDR3 sequence (DNA): TGCAGCGTTGAGGGACAAGCGAACACCGGGGAGCTGTTTTTT. V and J are TRBV29-1 and TRBJ2-2; D is perhaps TRBD1 (6 bases). V was pared by 3 bases and J by 0 bases, with 8 bases between. The germline V gene has CDR1 SQVTM and CDR2 ANQGSEA. The CDR3 runs to 14 residues.

The genes are TRBV29-1 and TRBJ2-2; unclear D gene. Trimming pared 1 base from V and 1 base from J, leaving 7 bases between. Germline assignment: CDR1 SQVTM and CDR2 ANQGSEA. This CDR3 is built from 14 residues. The CDR3 here is CSVEVRLNTGELFF. In nucleotides, the CDR3 is TGCAGCGTTGAAGTCCGTTTGAACACCGGGGAGCTGTTTTTT.

The chain has TRBV30 and TRBJ1-2, with D hard to call. Looked up from germline, CDR1 is GTSNPN and CDR2 is SVGIG (reference sequence). This CDR3 contains 14 residues. V gave up 2 bases and J gave up 4 bases, with 14 bases separating them. Written as DNA, the CDR3 is TGTGCCTGGAGTCCCTCCCTAGTACTCTATGGCTACACCTTC. Protein: CAWSPSLVLYGYTF. Supplemented by reference TRBV30 and TRBJ1-2, the full variable domain reads SQTIHQWPATLVQPVGSPLSLECTVEGTSNPNLYWYRQAAGRGLQLLFYSVGIGQISSEVPQNLSASRPQDRQFILSSKKLLLSDSGFYLCAWSPSLVLYGYTFGSGTRLTVV.

This clone was counted between two and nine times. The V call is TRBV7-6, the J call TRBJ2-2; 10 nucleotides match TRBD2. Germline V gene sequence: CDR1 SGHVS, CDR2 FNYEAQ. The CDR3 covers 16 residues. The V gene end was trimmed by 3 bases and the J gene end by 5 bases; junction bases not matched to a gene: 6. CDR3 in amino acids: CASSLMLAGETGELFF. The CDR3 coding sequence is TGTGCCAGCAGCTTGATGCTAGCGGGAGAAACCGGGGAGCTGTTTTTT.

This clone was counted a few times. The chain is built from TRBV5-4 and TRBJ2-2, with 7 bases matching TRBD1. Germline values: CDR1 SGHNT, CDR2 YYREEE (reference sequence). Losses at the gene ends were 6 bases for V and 6 bases for J; bases not matched to a gene: 11. The CDR3 loop spans 15 amino acids. The CDR3 loop reads CASTLTGDVAGELFF. The CDR3 nucleotides are TGTGCCAGCACCCTCACAGGGGACGTCGCCGGGGAGCTGTTTTTT.

This clone was recorded a few times. V is TRBV30 and J is TRBJ1-2, with TRBD1 identical over 7 bases. V lost 3 bases and J lost 8; bases outside the gene matches: 3. CDR3 size: 11 residues. Per the germline V gene, CDR1 is GTSNPN and CDR2 is SVGIG (reference sequence). The CDR3 reads CAWSRGIGYTF. Here the CDR3 DNA reads TGTGCCTGGAGCAGGGGGATCGGCTACACCTTC.

This chain connects TRBV9 to TRBJ2-1; 7 positions agree with TRBD2. The junction had 6 bases not matched to a gene; V was cut back by 3 bases and J by 9 bases. The CDR3 covers 13 residues. Per the germline V gene, CDR1 is SGDLS and CDR2 is YYNGEE. CDR3 residues: CASSASGQGEQFF. DNA of the CDR3: TGTGCCAGCAGCGCTAGCGGTCAAGGTGAGCAGTTCTTC.

V gene TRBV29-1 combines with J gene TRBJ2-5; 7 bases map to TRBD2. This CDR3 has 12 amino acids. The germline V gene has CDR1 SQVTM and CDR2 ANQGSEA. CDR3 protein: CSLSAGEETQYF. The CDR3, as DNA: TGCAGTCTATCGGCGGGAGAAGAGACCCAGTACTTC.

This clone was recorded many times. This sample also contains other DNA sequences that code for the same CDR3. The chain combines TRBV28 with TRBJ2-7; D ambiguous. This CDR3 region has 11 residues. Germline V lookup: CDR1 MDHEN, CDR2 SYDVKM. V was pared by 4 bases and J by 3 bases, with 4 bases between. This CDR3 is CASSSNYEQYF. The CDR3 DNA is TGTGCCAGCAGTTCCAACTACGAGCAGTACTTC.

This clone was observed a few times. The chain uses TRBV2 and TRBJ2-3; 9 nucleotides line up with TRBD1. This CDR3 spans 15 amino acids. The trim removed 6 bases at V and 7 bases at J, leaving 11 bases unmatched. Germline V CDR1 and CDR2: SNHLY, FYNNEI. The chain's CDR3 is CASSARTGAPNTQYF. CDR3 coding DNA: TGTGCCAGCAGCGCACGGACAGGGGCCCCGAATACGCAGTATTTT.

The V and J genes are TRBV30 and TRBJ1-3; no clear D. The CDR3 is made up of 13 amino acids. Germline V gene lookup returns CDR1 GTSNPN and CDR2 SVGIG (reference sequence). V gave up 5 bases and J gave up 2 bases, with 10 bases separating them. CDR3 sequence reads: CAWRTSTGNTIYF. For the CDR3, the DNA is TGTGCCTGGCGTACGTCTACTGGAAACACCATATATTTT. The full variable domain, completed using reference TRBV30 and TRBJ1-3, is SQTIHQWPATLVQPVGSPLSLECTVEGTSNPNLYWYRQAAGRGLQLLFYSVGIGQISSEVPQNLSASRPQDRQFILSSKKLLLSDSGFYLCAWRTSTGNTIYFGEGSWLTVV.

This clone was recorded a few times. The chain recombines TRBV6-1 with TRBJ2-3; 10 nucleotides line up with TRBD1. The germline V gene has CDR1 MNHNS and CDR2 SASEGT. The CDR3 totals 14 residues. Trimming at V came to 6 bases and at J to 3 bases, leaving 3 bases not matched to a gene. DNA for the CDR3: TGTGCCAGCAGCCGGACAGGGGGGACAGATACGCAGTATTTT. Protein: CASSRTGGTDTQYF.

The chain is built from TRBV5-1 and TRBJ2-5, with TRBD2 identical over 12 bases. Trimming cost V 9 bases and J 4 bases; bases outside gene matches: 4. Germline assignment: CDR1 SGHRS and CDR2 YFSETQ. The CDR3 runs to 13 residues. CDR3 protein: CATTSGRTETQYF. The CDR3 coding sequence is TGCGCCACGACTAGCGGGAGAACAGAGACCCAGTACTTC.

This rearrangement joins TRBV27 to TRBJ2-7; D call uncertain. The germline V and J ends were trimmed by 2 bases and 0 bases, with 8 bases remaining between them. This CDR3 has 14 amino acids. Germline values: CDR1 MNHEY, CDR2 SMNVEV (reference sequence). The CDR3: CASSLTFSSYEQYF. For the CDR3, the DNA is TGTGCCAGCAGTTTAACTTTTAGCTCCTACGAGCAGTACTTC.

This clone showed up just a few times. The chain combines TRBV6-5 with TRBJ1-5, with D possibly matching TRBD1 (5 bases). Germline CDR1 and CDR2: MNHEY and SVGAGI. V lost 6 bases and J lost 4, with 16 bases in between. The CDR3 runs to 15 residues. In nucleotides, the CDR3 is TGTGCCAGCAGCCTCGTATTGGACACAAATCAGCCCCAGCATTTT. Protein: CASSLVLDTNQPQHF.

The chain uses TRBV5-1 and TRBJ2-3, with D possibly being TRBD2 (6 bases). The germline CDR1 and CDR2 sequences are SGHRS and YFSETQ. The V gene lost 2 bases and the J gene lost 2 bases, with 15 bases spanning the gap. The CDR3 consists of 16 residues. This CDR3 reads CASSFRLEGSTDTQYF. As DNA, the CDR3 is TGCGCCAGCAGCTTCCGACTAGAAGGATCCACAGATACGCAGTATTTT. Full variable domain (missing parts from reference TRBV5-1 and TRBJ2-3): KAGVTQTPRYLIKTRGQQVTLSCSPISGHRSVSWYQQTPGQGLQFLFEYFSETQRNKGNFPGRFSGRQFSNSRSEMNVSTLELGDSALYLCASSFRLEGSTDTQYFGPGTRLTVL.

J is TRBJ2-3 and V is TRBV30; TRBD2 matches at 7 bases. CDR1 is GTSNPN, CDR2 SVGIG, per germline (reference sequence). This CDR3 is 14 amino acids long. V was clipped by 4 bases and J by 2 bases; unmatched bases: 6. The CDR3 region has the DNA TGTGCCTGGAAGTCGGGAGGTTACACAGATACGCAGTATTTT. It specifies CAWKSGGYTDTQYF.

J is TRBJ2-4 and V is TRBV15; 10 nucleotides line up with TRBD2. The ends lost 1 base at V and 1 base at J; junction bases unmatched: 7. The germline CDR1 and CDR2 sequences are LNHNV and YYDKDF (reference sequence). The CDR3 has 18 residues. The CDR3 reads CATSRVASGSMAKNIQYF. For the CDR3, the DNA is TGTGCCACCAGCAGAGTGGCTAGCGGGAGCATGGCCAAAAACATTCAGTACTTC. Full variable domain (outside the CDR3, taken from reference TRBV15 and TRBJ2-4): DAMVIQNPRYQVTQFGKPVTLSCSQTLNHNVMYWYQQKSSQAPKLLFHYYDKDFNNEADTPDNFQSRRPNTSFCFLDIRSPGLGDTAMYLCATSRVASGSMAKNIQYFGAGTRLSVL.